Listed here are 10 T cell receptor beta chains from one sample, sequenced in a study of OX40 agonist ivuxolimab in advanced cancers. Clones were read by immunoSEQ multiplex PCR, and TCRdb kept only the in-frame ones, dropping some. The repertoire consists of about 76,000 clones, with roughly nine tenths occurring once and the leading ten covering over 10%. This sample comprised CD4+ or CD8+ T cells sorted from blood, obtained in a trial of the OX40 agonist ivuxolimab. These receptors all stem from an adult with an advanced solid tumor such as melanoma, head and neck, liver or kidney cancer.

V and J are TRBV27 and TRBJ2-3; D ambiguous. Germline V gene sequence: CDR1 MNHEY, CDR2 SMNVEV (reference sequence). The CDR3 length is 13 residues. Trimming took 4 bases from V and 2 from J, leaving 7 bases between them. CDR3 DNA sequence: TGTGCCAGCAGTTCCCCGCCCACAGATACGCAGTATTTT. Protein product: CASSSPPTDTQYF.

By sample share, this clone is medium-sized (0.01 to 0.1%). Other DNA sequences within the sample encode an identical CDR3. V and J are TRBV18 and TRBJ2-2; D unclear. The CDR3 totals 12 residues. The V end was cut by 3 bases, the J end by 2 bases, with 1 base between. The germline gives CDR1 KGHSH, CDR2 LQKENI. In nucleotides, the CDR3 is TGTGCCAGCTCACCTAACACCGGGGAGCTGTTTTTT. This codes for CASSPNTGELFF.

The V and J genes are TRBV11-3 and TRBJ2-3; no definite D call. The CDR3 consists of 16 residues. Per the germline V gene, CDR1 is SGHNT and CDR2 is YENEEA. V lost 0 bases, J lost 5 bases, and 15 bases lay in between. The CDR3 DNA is TGTGCCAGCAGCTTAGATCCGATGACTGCAAGAGATACGCAGTATTTT. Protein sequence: CASSLDPMTARDTQYF.

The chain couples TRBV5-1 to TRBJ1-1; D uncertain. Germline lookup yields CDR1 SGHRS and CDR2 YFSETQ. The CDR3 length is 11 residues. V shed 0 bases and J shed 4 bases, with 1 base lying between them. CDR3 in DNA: TGCGCCAGCAGCTTGGGCACTGAAGCTTTCTTT. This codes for CASSLGTEAFF. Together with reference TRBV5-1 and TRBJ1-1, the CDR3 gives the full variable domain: KAGVTQTPRYLIKTRGQQVTLSCSPISGHRSVSWYQQTPGQGLQFLFEYFSETQRNKGNFPGRFSGRQFSNSRSEMNVSTLELGDSALYLCASSLGTEAFFGQGTRLTVV.

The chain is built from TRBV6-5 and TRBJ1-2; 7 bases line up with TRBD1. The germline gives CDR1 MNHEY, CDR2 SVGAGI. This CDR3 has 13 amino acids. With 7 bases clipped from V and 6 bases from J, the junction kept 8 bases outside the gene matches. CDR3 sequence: CASNQGGRNGYTF. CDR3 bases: TGTGCCAGCAACCAGGGGGGGAGGAATGGCTACACCTTC.

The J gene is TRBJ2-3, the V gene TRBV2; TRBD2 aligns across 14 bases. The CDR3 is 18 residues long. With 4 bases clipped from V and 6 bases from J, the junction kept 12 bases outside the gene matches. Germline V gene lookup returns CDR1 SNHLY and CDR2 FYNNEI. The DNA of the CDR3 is TGTGCCAGCAGTGCGACTAGCGGGAGGGCCATTCTTGTGGATACGCAGTATTTT. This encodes CASSATSGRAILVDTQYF.

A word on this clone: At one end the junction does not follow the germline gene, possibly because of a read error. The CDR3 sequence: CASSPGLDNEQFF. CDR3 nucleotides: TGTGCTAGCAGCCCTGGATTGGACAATGAGCAGTTCTTC. The V and J genes are TRBV7-7 and TRBJ2-1, with D uncertain. The length of the CDR3 is 13 residues. Germline CDR1 and CDR2: SSHAT and FNYEAQ (reference sequence). Together with reference TRBV7-7 and TRBJ2-1, the CDR3 gives the full variable domain: GAGVSQSPRYKVTKRGQDVTLRCDPISSHATLYWYQQALGQGPEFLTYFNYEAQPDKSGLPSDRFSAERPEGSISTLTIQRTEQRDSAMYRCASSPGLDNEQFFGPGTRLTVL.

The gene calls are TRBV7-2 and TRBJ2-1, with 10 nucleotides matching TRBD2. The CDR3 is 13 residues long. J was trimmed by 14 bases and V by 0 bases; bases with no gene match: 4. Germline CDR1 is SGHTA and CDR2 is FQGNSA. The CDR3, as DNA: TGTGCCAGCAGCTTAGCGCGACTAGCGGGCAAGTTCTTC. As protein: CASSLARLAGKFF.

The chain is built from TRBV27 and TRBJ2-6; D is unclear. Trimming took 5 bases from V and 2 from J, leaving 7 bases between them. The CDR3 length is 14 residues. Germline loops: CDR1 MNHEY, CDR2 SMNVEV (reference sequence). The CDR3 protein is CASSDLPGANVLTF. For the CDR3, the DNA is TGTGCCAGCAGTGACCTCCCTGGGGCCAACGTCCTGACTTTC.

CDR3 in amino acids: CASRGQGYEQYF. DNA for the CDR3: TGTGCCAGCAGGGGACAGGGGTACGAGCAGTACTTC. This chain links TRBV27 with TRBJ2-7, with 10 bases fitting TRBD1. Trimming at V came to 6 bases and at J to 4 bases, leaving 0 bases not matched to a gene. Germline V CDR1 and CDR2: MNHEY, SMNVEV (reference sequence). The CDR3 is made up of 12 amino acids.